This T cell receptor (beta chain) was recorded in a study of blood T cell repertoires in COVID-19. In the study overall: Sources were T cells, B-cell-depleted T cells, or PBMCs; the material itself was cDNA or gDNA.

Deletions cut 3 bases from V and 4 bases from J, with 18 bases between. There are 15 residues in the CDR3. CDR1 and CDR2 from the germline V gene are SQVTM and ANQGSEA. Clones were sequenced by immunoSEQ multiplex PCR, and TCRdb holds only the in-frame ones, with some missing. This table has around 90,000 clones, about 90% appearing once. This chain uses TRBV29-1 with TRBJ2-5; TRBD2 is a possible D gene (7 bases). The sequenced sample was peripheral blood. The receptor was isolated from a male donor with acute or convalescent COVID-19. The CDR3 region has the DNA TGCAGCGTTGAGGCCTTTGGGGGGGCAAGAGAGACCCAGTACTTC. It translates to CSVEAFGGARETQYF.